This is a list of T cell receptor beta chains from one sample in a study of T cell changes during pregnancy in multiple sclerosis. The assay was immunoSEQ multiplex PCR, and TCRdb's table has in-frame clones only and misses some. The sample holds more than 90,000 clones, 92% seen once. The material sequenced was peripheral blood, taken in the first trimester of pregnancy. These receptors were collected from a female donor with multiple sclerosis, enrolled in a pregnancy study. Both conserved end residues are part of each CDR3. D genes are given only for firm matches. Clone size is not always given. Where it is, it says once, few, many or a class for expanded clones.

V gene	J gene	clone size	D gene	CDR3 protein	CDR3 DNA
TRBV2	TRBJ1-5	few	TRBD1	CASSSGQGAGQPQHF	TGTGCTTCTTCGTCGGGACAGGGGGCTGGGCAGCCCCAGCATTTT
TRBV7-2	TRBJ2-3	NA	TRBD2	CASRDAGRVADTQYF	TGTGCCAGCAGAGACGCCGGGAGGGTGGCAGATACGCAGTATTTT
TRBV5-1	TRBJ2-1	NA	TRBD2	CASRGGLIAGNNEQFF	TGCGCCAGCAGGGGGGGGCTAATAGCGGGGAACAATGAGCAGTTCTTC
TRBV27	TRBJ2-7	NA	NA	CASSAPVGEQYF	TGTGCCAGCAGTGCGCCGGTCGGCGAGCAGTACTTC
TRBV27	TRBJ1-1	NA	NA	CASSYTPNTEAFF	TGTGCCAGCAGTTACACCCCGAACACTGAAGCTTTCTTT
TRBV5-4	TRBJ2-7	NA	TRBD1	CASSVGQGFYEQYF	TGTGCCAGCAGCGTGGGACAGGGGTTCTACGAGCAGTACTTC
TRBV27	TRBJ2-7	NA	TRBD2	CASSSGLAGEGSYEQYF	TGTGCCAGCAGTTCGGGACTAGCGGGAGAGGGGAGCTACGAGCAGTACTTC
TRBV10-2	TRBJ1-1	NA	NA	CASSESGGATEAFF	TGCGCCAGCAGTGAGTCTGGGGGGGCCACTGAAGCTTTCTTT
TRBV5-4	TRBJ2-2	NA	NA	CASSGALGELFF	TGTGCCAGCAGCGGGGCCCTCGGGGAGCTGTTTTTT
TRBV2	TRBJ1-1	NA	NA	CASEMSEAFF	TGTGCCAGCGAGATGTCTGAAGCTTTCTTT
TRBV19	TRBJ1-1	NA	TRBD1	CASQGARGTEAFF	TGTGCCAGTCAGGGGGCCCGGGGGACTGAAGCTTTCTTT
TRBV4-2	TRBJ1-1	NA	NA	CASSKTANTEAFF	TGTGCCAGCAGCAAAACAGCGAACACTGAAGCTTTCTTT
TRBV4-1	TRBJ1-1	NA	NA	CASSQEGGGGPTEAFF	TGCGCCAGCAGCCAAGAGGGGGGGGGAGGGCCCACTGAAGCTTTCTTT
TRBV4-1	TRBJ2-7	NA	NA	CASSHYDEGQYF	TGCGCCAGCAGCCATTATGACGAGGGGCAGTACTTC
TRBV18	TRBJ1-5	NA	TRBD1	CASSLGQGGTAQHF	TGTGCCAGCTCACTGGGACAGGGCGGGACAGCCCAGCATTTT
TRBV5-1	TRBJ1-3	NA	NA	CASREQPSGNTIYF	TGCGCCAGCCGGGAACAGCCCTCTGGAAACACCATATATTTT
TRBV6-1	TRBJ1-1	NA	NA	CASSATGNTEAFF	TGTGCCAGCAGTGCGACAGGGAACACTGAAGCTTTCTTT
TRBV28	TRBJ2-5	medium-sized	TRBD2	CASSFLIQGGWTSGRPQETQYF	TGTGCCAGCAGTTTCCTGATACAGGGAGGATGGACTAGCGGGAGACCTCAAGAGACCCAGTACTTC
TRBV5-6	TRBJ1-2	NA	TRBD1	CASRPPGQGFLGYTF	TGTGCCAGCAGGCCTCCGGGACAGGGCTTTTTAGGCTACACCTTC
TRBV6-1	TRBJ2-3	NA	NA	CASAPYRVGDTQYF	TGTGCCAGCGCTCCATACAGGGTTGGGGATACGCAGTATTTT
TRBV27	TRBJ2-5	NA	NA	CASSLNQGWGETQYF	TGTGCCAGCAGTTTAAACCAGGGATGGGGAGAGACCCAGTACTTC
TRBV6-5	TRBJ2-1	NA	TRBD2	CASNRASGSYEQFF	TGTGCCAGCAATCGGGCTAGCGGGAGCTATGAGCAGTTCTTC
TRBV2	TRBJ1-2	NA	TRBD1	CASRDGLGQVHYGYTF	TGTGCCAGCAGAGATGGTCTGGGACAGGTTCATTATGGCTACACCTTC
TRBV28	TRBJ1-5	once	NA	CASSLAVGRQSNQPQHF	TGTGCCAGCAGTTTAGCCGTCGGTAGACAGAGCAATCAGCCCCAGCATTTT
TRBV6-5	TRBJ1-2	NA	TRBD1	CASSYRDRGDGYTF	TGTGCCAGCAGTTACCGCGACAGGGGCGATGGCTACACCTTC
TRBV14	TRBJ2-5	NA	TRBD1	CASSDRQGAGLGETQYF	TGTGCCAGCAGCGACAGACAGGGGGCTGGGTTAGGAGAGACCCAGTACTTC
TRBV4-1	TRBJ2-7	NA	NA	CASSQDRALSGEQYF	TGCGCCAGCAGCCAAGATCGGGCACTTTCGGGAGAGCAGTACTTC
TRBV27	TRBJ2-7	NA	TRBD2	CASSFRTSSYEQYF	TGTGCCAGCAGTTTCAGGACTAGCTCCTACGAGCAGTACTTC
TRBV7-6	TRBJ2-2	NA	NA	CASSLNQGGTGELFF	TGTGCCAGCAGCTTGAACCAGGGTGGCACCGGGGAGCTGTTTTTT
TRBV5-8	TRBJ2-1	NA	TRBD2	CASSLATSSNNEQFF	TGTGCCAGCAGCTTGGCGACTAGCTCGAACAATGAGCAGTTCTTC
TRBV27	TRBJ2-1	NA	TRBD2	CASSISGSGEQFF	TGTGCCAGCAGCATTAGCGGGAGTGGTGAGCAGTTCTTC
TRBV5-1	TRBJ2-6	NA	TRBD1	CASSLGLPGTGWSSGANVLTF	TGCGCCAGCAGCTTGGGCTTACCCGGGACAGGGTGGTCCTCTGGGGCCAACGTCCTGACTTTC
TRBV19	TRBJ1-2	NA	NA	CASHMGGSDYGYTF	TGTGCCAGCCATATGGGGGGATCGGACTATGGCTACACCTTC
TRBV15	TRBJ2-7	NA	TRBD1	CATSRTGQNYEQYF	TGTGCCACCAGCAGGACGGGACAGAACTACGAGCAGTACTTC
TRBV4-3	TRBJ2-1	NA	TRBD2	CASSQDPSGPYNEQFF	TGCGCCAGCAGCCAAGATCCTAGCGGGCCTTACAATGAGCAGTTCTTC
TRBV27	TRBJ2-7	once	NA	CASSLSPSSYEQYF	TGTGCCAGCAGTTTAAGCCCTAGCAGCTACGAGCAGTACTTC
TRBV27	TRBJ2-1	NA	NA	CASSLFPRTSYNEQFF	TGTGCCAGCAGTTTATTCCCTAGAACCTCCTACAATGAGCAGTTCTTC
TRBV27	TRBJ1-2	NA	NA	CASRETGFGRGYTF	TGTGCCAGCAGGGAGACAGGCTTTGGGCGTGGCTACACCTTC
TRBV30	TRBJ2-1	NA	TRBD1	CAWSMDRGSDEQFF	TGTGCCTGGAGCATGGACAGGGGGAGCGATGAGCAGTTCTTC
TRBV7-3	TRBJ2-7	NA	NA	CASSPASRGRSYEQYF	TGTGCCAGCAGCCCGGCCTCTCGCGGTCGCTCCTACGAGCAGTACTTC
TRBV6-1	TRBJ2-3	NA	NA	CASSVARDTQYF	TGTGCCAGCAGTGTCGCCCGGGATACGCAGTATTTT
TRBV4-2	TRBJ2-3	NA	TRBD2	CASSQRTSGMSTDTQYF	TGTGCCAGCAGCCAGCGGACTAGCGGGATGAGCACAGATACGCAGTATTTT
TRBV4-3	TRBJ2-1	NA	NA	CASSQETPLSYNEQFF	TGCGCCAGCAGCCAAGAGACTCCACTCTCCTACAATGAGCAGTTCTTC
TRBV25-1	TRBJ2-3	NA	TRBD1	CASSESGTGRYTQYF	TGTGCCAGCAGTGAATCCGGGACAGGGCGATATACGCAGTATTTT
TRBV9	TRBJ2-2	NA	NA	CASSVAPTGELFF	TGTGCCAGCAGCGTAGCCCCAACCGGGGAGCTGTTTTTT
TRBV19	TRBJ1-2	NA	NA	CASSKGEGKDYGYTF	TGTGCCAGTAGTAAAGGGGAGGGGAAAGACTATGGCTACACCTTC
TRBV4-1	TRBJ1-2	NA	TRBD1	CASSQLQGAYGYTF	TGCGCCAGCAGCCAGCTTCAGGGGGCCTATGGCTACACCTTC
TRBV19	TRBJ2-7	NA	TRBD1	CASKGTALYEQYF	TGTGCCAGTAAGGGGACAGCCCTATACGAGCAGTACTTC
TRBV6-5	TRBJ2-1	NA	NA	CASKSGLGNEQFF	TGTGCCAGCAAGTCGGGACTCGGGAATGAGCAGTTCTTC
TRBV19	TRBJ1-2	NA	NA	CASMFGGRTNYGYTF	TGTGCCAGTATGTTTGGAGGACGCACTAACTATGGCTACACCTTC
TRBV7-3	TRBJ2-1	NA	NA	CASSPGDHNEQFF	TGTGCCAGCAGCCCGGGAGATCACAATGAGCAGTTCTTC
TRBV7-9	TRBJ1-2	NA	TRBD1	CASSSPPGQHGYTF	TGTGCCAGCAGCTCCCCCCCGGGACAGCATGGCTACACCTTC
TRBV2	TRBJ1-1	NA	TRBD1	CASSDRGLGTEAFF	TGTGCCAGCAGTGACAGGGGGCTCGGTACTGAAGCTTTCTTT
TRBV2	TRBJ2-2	NA	TRBD2	CASRSQTSPNPGELFF	TGTGCCAGCAGGTCACAGACTAGCCCTAATCCCGGGGAGCTGTTTTTT